This T cell receptor beta chain was identified during a study of T cell repertoires in cytomegalovirus infection. This clonotype came up a few times. Its cognate antigen is unknown. The germline CDR1 and CDR2 sequences are MNHEY and SMNVEV (reference sequence). The CDR3 runs to 14 residues. V was shortened by 6 bases and J by 6 bases, with 17 bases between the two germline ends. Via MiXCR, TCRdb re-called the reads, giving one row per CDR3 protein. Here the sample spans around 800,000 distinct CDR3 sequences, less than 35% being singletons. This chain links TRBV27 with TRBJ1-1; D may be TRBD1 (5 bases). This TCR came from a human donor in good health (CMV status not recorded). Some clones in this sample may be carry-over from other donors' samples. The specimen was cultured CD8+ T cells from PBMCs, collected from culture after CMV antigen stimulation. CDR3 nucleotides: TGTGCCAGCAGCCCGGGACTCCTTGAGGCTGAAGCTTTCTTT. Residues: CASSPGLLEAEAFF.